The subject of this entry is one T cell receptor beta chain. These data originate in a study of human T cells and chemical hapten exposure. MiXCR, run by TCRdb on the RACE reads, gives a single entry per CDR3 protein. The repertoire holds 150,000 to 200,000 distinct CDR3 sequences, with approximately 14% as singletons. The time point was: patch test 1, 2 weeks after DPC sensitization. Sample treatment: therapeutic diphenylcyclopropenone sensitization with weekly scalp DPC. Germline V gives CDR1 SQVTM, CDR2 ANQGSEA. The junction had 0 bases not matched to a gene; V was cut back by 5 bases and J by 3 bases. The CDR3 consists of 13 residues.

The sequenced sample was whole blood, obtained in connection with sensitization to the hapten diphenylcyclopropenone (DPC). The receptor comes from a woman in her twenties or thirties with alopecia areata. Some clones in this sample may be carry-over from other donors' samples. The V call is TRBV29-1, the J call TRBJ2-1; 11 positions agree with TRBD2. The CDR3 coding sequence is TGCAGCGTTACTAGCGGGAGCTACAATGAGCAGTTCTTC. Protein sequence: CSVTSGSYNEQFF.